One and the same sample provided the 30 T cell receptor beta chains below, sequenced in a study of cytomegalovirus exposure and HLA in healthy donors (dated 2017 in TCRdb). Libraries came from the immunoSEQ multiplex PCR assay. What TCRdb holds here is the immuneACCESS table cut down to in-frame rearrangements. Part of the clones is not present; checked against another copy, under half of the missing clones reflect an unresolved V gene, and the others are unexplained. This sample is represented by 250,000 to 300,000 clones; around 85% of them were singletons. The ten largest clonotypes hold approximately 1% of the sample. The specimen was PBMCs. The origin of the receptors is a woman under 30 in good health and CMV-seronegative.

A remark on this clone: Other DNA variants within this sample encode the same CDR3. The chain joins TRBV30 to TRBJ2-3; 9 bases map to TRBD1. The V segment lost 5 bases and the J segment 6 bases; nucleotides outside the gene matches: 6. The CDR3 has 13 residues. CDR1 and CDR2 (germline): GTSNPN, SVGIG (reference sequence). CDR3 nucleotides: TGTGCCTGGGGGACAGGGCGGACGGATACGCAGTATTTT. Amino acids: CAWGTGRTDTQYF.

The rearrangement links TRBV14 to TRBJ2-7; 7 bases are shared with TRBD1. After removal of 2 bases from V and 3 bases from J, the junction contained 10 bases not matched to a gene. CDR3 length equals 16 residues. CDR1 and CDR2 (germline): SGHDN, FVKESK. As DNA, the CDR3 is TGTGCCAGCAGCCAAAGCCAAACAGGGGCCTACTACGAGCAGTACTTC. Translated, it gives CASSQSQTGAYYEQYF. Full variable domain (outside the CDR3, taken from reference TRBV14 and TRBJ2-7): EAGVTQFPSHSVIEKGQTVTLRCDPISGHDNLYWYRRVMGKEIKFLLHFVKESKQDESGMPNNRFLAERTGGTYSTLKVQPAELEDSGVYFCASSQSQTGAYYEQYFGPGTRLTVT.

The chain recombines TRBV6-5 with TRBJ2-7; the D gene is possibly TRBD1 (6 bases). The germline V and J ends were trimmed by 0 bases and 12 bases, with 15 bases remaining between them. Germline-derived CDR1 and CDR2 are MNHEY and SVGAGI. This CDR3 comprises 13 residues. The CDR3 spells CASSYSRDTVWYF. CDR3 nucleotides: TGTGCCAGCAGTTACTCGAGGGACACCGTTTGGTACTTC.

In this sample, this clone turned up a few times. J is TRBJ2-7 and V is TRBV7-6; no firm D call. The germline gives CDR1 SGHVS, CDR2 FNYEAQ. The CDR3 contains 12 residues. The V end lost 4 bases, the J end lost 3 bases, and 7 bases lay between the germline ends. CDR3 in amino acids: CASSSSYYEQYF. The DNA of the CDR3 is TGTGCCAGCAGCTCCTCGTACTACGAGCAGTACTTC.

The chain couples TRBV5-4 to TRBJ1-2; D is uncertain. The germline V gene encodes CDR1 SGHNT and CDR2 YYREEE (reference sequence). CDR3 length: 11 amino acids. The ends were cut back, 5 bases at V and 8 bases at J, with 10 bases in the middle. CDR3 nucleotide sequence: TGTGCCAGCAGGCACAATAAGGGCTACACCTTC. Its translation is CASRHNKGYTF.

J is TRBJ1-1 and V is TRBV28, with D perhaps matching TRBD1 (6 bases). V was shortened by 5 bases and J by 6 bases, with 16 bases between the two germline ends. The CDR3 covers 14 residues. Germline V gives CDR1 MDHEN, CDR2 SYDVKM. Written as DNA, the CDR3 is TGTGCCAGCAGTCCCCGGGGGGCGTGGGCTGAAGCTTTCTTT. It specifies CASSPRGAWAEAFF.

This clone was counted between two and nine times. The CDR3 spells CASSEAGGTGGNQPQHF. The CDR3 DNA follows: TGTGCCAGCAGTGAAGCGGGCGGGACAGGGGGCAATCAGCCCCAGCATTTT. The chain combines TRBV6-1 with TRBJ1-5; 10 positions agree with TRBD1. The germline gives CDR1 MNHNS, CDR2 SASEGT. CDR3 size: 17 residues. Germline trimming cut 0 bases from V and 2 bases from J; bases unmatched to any gene: 4.

The chain carries TRBV6-5 and TRBJ2-3, with D tentatively TRBD2 (6 bases). CDR3 length equals 13 residues. Germline CDR1 reads MNHEY; CDR2 reads SVGAGI. The V gene lost 8 bases and the J gene lost 5 bases, with 14 bases spanning the gap. This CDR3 reads CASRELALDTQYF. CDR3 bases: TGTGCCAGCCGGGAGCTAGCTTTAGATACGCAGTATTTT.

The chain links TRBV7-6 to TRBJ2-7; 9 bases map to TRBD1. The ends lost 5 bases at V and 0 bases at J; junction bases unmatched: 14. In germline, CDR1 is SGHVS, CDR2 FNYEAQ. The CDR3 is 18 amino acids. CDR3 sequence (DNA): TGTGCCAGCAGCCCGTCCCGGGACAGGGACTTTCTCTCCTACGAGCAGTACTTC. The encoded protein is CASSPSRDRDFLSYEQYF.

This sequence joins TRBV2 and TRBJ1-1; unclear D gene. Germline CDR1 and CDR2: SNHLY and FYNNEI. Deletions cut 3 bases from V and 2 bases from J, with 13 bases between. This CDR3 spans 15 amino acids. DNA of the CDR3: TGTGCCAGCAGTGAGATGCCGGGATCAAACACTGAAGCTTTCTTT. Amino acids: CASSEMPGSNTEAFF.

The rearrangement joins TRBV30 to TRBJ1-5; 7 bases are a match to TRBD1. The V gene's germline CDR1 is GTSNPN and CDR2 SVGIG (reference sequence). CDR3 length equals 15 residues. Trimming removed 3 bases from V and 6 bases from J; junction bases left unmatched: 11. The CDR3 sequence is CAWSPPGTESQPQHF. As DNA, the CDR3 is TGTGCCTGGAGCCCACCCGGGACAGAGTCTCAGCCCCAGCATTTT.

The CDR3 nucleotides read TGTGCCAGCAGAACTACAGGGGTCTATGGCTACACCTTC. It encodes CASRTTGVYGYTF. The chain recombines TRBV7-9 with TRBJ1-2; 7 positions match TRBD1. This CDR3 is 13 amino acids long. CDR1 SEHNR and CDR2 FQNEAQ come from the germline V gene (reference sequence). V was clipped by 6 bases and J by 4 bases; unmatched bases: 5.

The chain uses TRBV13 and TRBJ2-1; TRBD2 agrees at 14 bases. Germline V CDR1 and CDR2: PRHDT, FYEKMQ (reference sequence). V shed 5 bases and J 5 bases; nucleotides not matched to a gene: 8. This CDR3 region has 17 residues. The CDR3 sequence: CASSLGLAGASHNEQFF. CDR3 bases: TGTGCCAGCAGCCTGGGACTAGCGGGAGCTTCCCACAATGAGCAGTTCTTC. Full variable domain (outside the CDR3, taken from reference TRBV13 and TRBJ2-1): AAGVIQSPRHLIKEKRETATLKCYPIPRHDTVYWYQQGPGQDPQFLISFYEKMQSDKGSIPDRFSAQQFSDYHSELNMSSLELGDSALYFCASSLGLAGASHNEQFFGPGTRLTVL.

The chain employs TRBV19 and TRBJ2-7; TRBD1 agrees at 10 bases. Per the germline V gene, CDR1 is LNHDA and CDR2 is SQIVND (reference sequence). The ends lost 4 bases at V and 5 bases at J; junction bases unmatched: 8. The CDR3 sequence is 15 residues long. The CDR3 DNA follows: TGTGCCAGTAGTAGGAGGACAGGGGGTTTCAACGAGCAGTACTTC. Protein sequence: CASSRRTGGFNEQYF.

V is TRBV7-8 and J is TRBJ1-2, with 9 bases aligning to TRBD1. V lost 5 bases and J lost 8; bases outside the gene matches: 9. The CDR3 length is 14 residues. From germline, CDR1 is SGHVS and CDR2 FQNEAQ. CDR3 sequence (DNA): TGTGCCAGCAGCGAAGGACAGGGGCGAGGAGGCTACACCTTC. Translation gives CASSEGQGRGGYTF.

The genes are TRBV29-1 and TRBJ2-7; D is unresolved. This CDR3 comprises 12 residues. Germline V gene sequence: CDR1 SQVTM, CDR2 ANQGSEA. V was shortened by 4 bases and J by 3 bases, with 10 bases between the two germline ends. The CDR3 region has the DNA TGCAGCGTTGGGCCCAATCGCTACGAGCAGTACTTC. Protein sequence: CSVGPNRYEQYF.

This CDR3 is CASSPGGRLANEKLFF. The CDR3 DNA follows: TGCGCCAGCAGCCCCGGGGGAAGACTGGCTAATGAAAAACTGTTTTTT. The chain carries TRBV5-1 and TRBJ1-4; TRBD1 is a possible D gene (5 bases). The V gene lost 4 bases and the J gene lost 3 bases, with 16 bases spanning the gap. The CDR3 extends over 16 amino acids. Germline V gene data show CDR1 as SGHRS and CDR2 as YFSETQ.

The CDR3 nucleotides read TGTGCCAGTCAGGACAGGGGGAAGGAGACCCAGTACTTC. It yields the protein CASQDRGKETQYF. V is TRBV25-1 and J is TRBJ2-5, with 10 nucleotides matching TRBD1. There are 13 residues in the CDR3. J was trimmed by 5 bases and V by 9 bases; bases with no gene match: 6. Germline V gives CDR1 MGHDK, CDR2 SYGVNS.

CDR3 loop: CASSDTHQRLTGELFF. CDR3 sequence (DNA): TGTGCCAGCAGTGATACCCACCAGAGACTCACCGGGGAGCTGTTTTTT. The chain is built from TRBV6-1 and TRBJ2-2; D gene ambiguous. Germline V lookup: CDR1 MNHNS, CDR2 SASEGT. V was cut by 3 bases and J by 4 bases, with 15 bases left in between. The length of the CDR3 is 16 residues.

The V call is TRBV23-1, the J call TRBJ1-2; weak D call: TRBD1 (6 bases). TRBV23-1 is marked as an open reading frame, function uncertain. CDR3 length: 16 amino acids. The V gene lost 9 bases and the J gene lost 7 bases, with 27 bases spanning the gap. As DNA, the CDR3 is TGCGCCAGTCAGGTGGACAGCTATCCCTTAGGGGGTGGCTACACCTTC. It specifies CASQVDSYPLGGGYTF.

This chain uses TRBV4-1 with TRBJ2-2; no firm D call. The germline gives CDR1 MGHRA, CDR2 YSYEKL. Trimming took off 1 base at V and 6 bases at J, with 6 bases between the two ends. This CDR3 region has 13 residues. The CDR3 protein is CASSQVFSGELFF. The CDR3 DNA is TGCGCCAGCAGCCAAGTTTTCTCCGGGGAGCTGTTTTTT.

This chain connects TRBV5-1 to TRBJ2-3; 14 nucleotides align to TRBD2. CDR3 length: 17 residues. V shed 4 bases and J 5 bases; nucleotides not matched to a gene: 9. Germline CDR1 SGHRS, CDR2 YFSETQ. The CDR3, as DNA: TGCGCCAGCAGCCCGGGACTAGCGGGAGCCGGGGGAGATACGCAGTATTTT. It encodes CASSPGLAGAGGDTQYF. The variable domain in full, with the rest retrieved from reference TRBV5-1 and TRBJ2-3, is KAGVTQTPRYLIKTRGQQVTLSCSPISGHRSVSWYQQTPGQGLQFLFEYFSETQRNKGNFPGRFSGRQFSNSRSEMNVSTLELGDSALYLCASSPGLAGAGGDTQYFGPGTRLTVL.

CDR3: CASGTVFNEKLFF. The CDR3 DNA reads TGCGCCAGCGGGACAGTCTTTAATGAAAAACTGTTTTTT. The chain uses TRBV4-1 and TRBJ1-4; 7 bases fit TRBD1. V gave up 8 bases and J gave up 4 bases; unmatched junction bases: 4. The germline CDR1 and CDR2 sequences are MGHRA and YSYEKL. The CDR3 runs 13 residues.

The chain joins TRBV29-1 to TRBJ1-1; TRBD1 aligns across 7 bases. CDR1 and CDR2 (germline): SQVTM, ANQGSEA. The CDR3 is 14 amino acids. V shed 5 bases, J shed 5 bases, and the junction held 11 bases outside the gene matches. CDR3: CSVLFSGQLTEAFF. The CDR3 nucleotides are TGCAGCGTTCTGTTCTCGGGACAGTTGACTGAAGCTTTCTTT.

The chain links TRBV6-5 to TRBJ2-1; a weak D match, TRBD2 (5 bases). Germline V gives CDR1 MNHEY, CDR2 SVGAGI. This CDR3 is 13 amino acids long. With 2 bases removed from V and 10 bases from J, the gap between germline ends came to 12 bases. The CDR3 protein is CASSYASWREQFF. The CDR3 DNA follows: TGTGCCAGCAGTTACGCTAGCTGGCGGGAGCAGTTCTTC.

V gene TRBV4-1 combines with J gene TRBJ2-7; possibly TRBD2 for D (5 bases). The CDR3 totals 17 residues. The germline V gene has CDR1 MGHRA and CDR2 YSYEKL. The germline V and J ends were trimmed by 1 base and 0 bases, with 16 bases remaining between them. The CDR3 region is CASSQGVFGESSYEQYF. The DNA of the CDR3 is TGCGCCAGCAGCCAAGGGGTTTTCGGGGAGAGCTCCTACGAGCAGTACTTC.

The rearrangement uses TRBV19 and TRBJ1-6, with D possibly matching TRBD1 (6 bases). Between the trimmed V and J ends, which lost 4 bases and 9 bases, there was a span of 22 bases. There are 17 residues in the CDR3. Germline CDR1 and CDR2: LNHDA and SQIVND (reference sequence). CDR3 sequence: CASSRPGRGGGISPLHF. Here the CDR3 DNA reads TGTGCCAGTAGTAGACCAGGACGGGGAGGGGGGATTTCACCCCTCCACTTT.

This clone showed up just once. The J gene is TRBJ2-7, the V gene TRBV6-6, with 7 bases that match TRBD2. With V trimmed by 5 bases and J by 2 bases, 12 bases remained unmatched. The germline gives CDR1 MNHNY, CDR2 SVGAGI (reference sequence). The CDR3 has 16 residues. CDR3 in DNA: TGTGCCAGCAGTCCCCTCAGCCAGCGGGGAGCCTACGAGCAGTACTTC. Translating gives CASSPLSQRGAYEQYF.

The chain recombines TRBV7-2 with TRBJ1-1, with D possibly TRBD1 on 6 matching bases. V lost 1 base, J lost 1 base, and 13 bases lay in between. The CDR3 loop spans 16 amino acids. Germline CDR1 SGHTA, CDR2 FQGNSA. DNA of the CDR3: TGTGCCAGCAGCTTAGTATGGGGGCTGGGGAACACTGAAGCTTTCTTT. This codes for CASSLVWGLGNTEAFF.

The J gene is TRBJ2-3, the V gene TRBV18; D is unclear. Germline V gives CDR1 KGHSH, CDR2 LQKENI. The CDR3 extends over 14 amino acids. Trimming shortened V by 1 base and J by 5 bases, and 10 bases separated the two germline ends. CDR3 loop: CASSPLASQDTQYF. The CDR3, as DNA: TGTGCCAGCTCACCACTAGCTTCCCAAGATACGCAGTATTTT.